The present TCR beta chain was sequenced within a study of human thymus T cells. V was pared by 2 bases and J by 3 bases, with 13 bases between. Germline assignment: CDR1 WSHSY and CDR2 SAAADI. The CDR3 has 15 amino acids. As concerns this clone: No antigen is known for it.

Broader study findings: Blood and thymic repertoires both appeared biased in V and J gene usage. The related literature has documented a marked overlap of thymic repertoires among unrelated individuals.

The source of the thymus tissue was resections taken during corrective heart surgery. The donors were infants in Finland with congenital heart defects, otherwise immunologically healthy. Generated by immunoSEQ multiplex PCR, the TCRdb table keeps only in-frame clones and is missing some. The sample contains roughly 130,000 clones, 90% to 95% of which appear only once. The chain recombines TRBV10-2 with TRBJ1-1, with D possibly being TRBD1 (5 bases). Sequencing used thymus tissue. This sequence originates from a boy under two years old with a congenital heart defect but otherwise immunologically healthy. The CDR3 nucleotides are TGCGCCAGCAGTGAGGGGACTTTGAGGGACACTGAAGCTTTCTTT. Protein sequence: CASSEGTLRDTEAFF.